These 5 T cell receptor beta chains came from one sample sequenced in a study of blood T cells in healthy people across ages. A J-beta primer mix and a sample-barcoded 5' primer were used in a second PCR of about 7 to 12 cycles. From the 5' RACE reads, TCRdb called clonotypes with MiXCR, one entry per CDR3 protein. Among about 650,000 distinct CDR3 sequences listed, about 32% were seen once. Sequencing was carried out using blood. The origin of the receptors is a woman of 80 years or more in good health.

This clonotype was detected many times. The chain joins TRBV7-9 to TRBJ1-2; 8 bases are shared with TRBD1. This CDR3 contains 15 residues. Germline trimming cut 1 base from V and 6 bases from J; bases unmatched to any gene: 7. Per the germline V gene, CDR1 is SEHNR and CDR2 is FQNEAQ (reference sequence). CDR3: CASSLEQGAVDGYTF. CDR3 sequence (DNA): TGTGCCAGCAGCTTAGAGCAGGGGGCCGTTGATGGCTACACCTTC.

This clonotype was seen ten or more times. This rearrangement joins TRBV28 to TRBJ2-5, with TRBD2 identical over 7 bases. V gave up 10 bases and J gave up 1 base; unmatched junction bases: 9. The CDR3 extends over 14 amino acids. From germline, CDR1 is MDHEN and CDR2 SYDVKM. The CDR3 loop is CAIGRGGAQETQYF. CDR3 nucleotide sequence: TGTGCCATCGGCCGGGGAGGGGCCCAAGAGACCCAGTACTTC.

The chain has TRBV30 and TRBJ1-2; D is perhaps TRBD1 (6 bases). The CDR3 consists of 14 residues. Trimming cost V 6 bases and J 4 bases, with 18 bases left between them. Looked up from germline, CDR1 is GTSNPN and CDR2 is SVGIG (reference sequence). The CDR3 DNA reads TGTGCCTGCCCCAATGACAGGTCGGCCTATGGCTACACCTTC. This gives the protein CACPNDRSAYGYTF. Looking up the rest from reference TRBV30 and TRBJ1-2 gives the full variable domain: SQTIHQWPATLVQPVGSPLSLECTVEGTSNPNLYWYRQAAGRGLQLLFYSVGIGQISSEVPQNLSASRPQDRQFILSSKKLLLSDSGFYLCACPNDRSAYGYTFGSGTRLTVV.

Regarding this clonotype: The junction departs from the called germline gene at one end, perhaps through a read error. CDR3 residues: CASSFRPEQYF. CDR3 in DNA: TGCGCCAGCAGCTTTCGTCCCGAGCAGTACTTC. V and J are TRBV7-2 and TRBJ2-7; D gene unclear. The V gene's germline CDR1 is SGHTA and CDR2 FQGNSA. The CDR3 runs 11 residues.

The chain uses TRBV7-6 and TRBJ2-1; 8 positions match TRBD2. Germline V gene data show CDR1 as SGHVS and CDR2 as FNYEAQ. Trimming cost V 5 bases and J 8 bases; bases outside gene matches: 14. The CDR3 is 16 amino acids. The CDR3 loop is CASSPGVGAGVHEQFF. In DNA, the CDR3 is TGTGCCAGCAGCCCTGGGGTGGGAGCGGGAGTCCATGAGCAGTTCTTC.